This T cell receptor (beta chain) is from a study of cytomegalovirus exposure and HLA in healthy donors. The repertoire was sequenced with immunoSEQ multiplex PCR; TCRdb's copy has only in-frame clones and lacks some. In the table there are about 200,000 clones, roughly 88% of which are singletons. The CDR3 extends over 14 amino acids. Germline CDR1 reads MGHRA; CDR2 reads YSYEKL. V lost 4 bases and J lost 4, with 11 bases in between. J is TRBJ2-1 and V is TRBV4-1; possibly TRBD1 for D (6 bases). Sequencing used PBMCs. The sequence came from a woman under 40 in good health and CMV-seropositive. The CDR3 loop reads CASSRGQNYNEQFF. For the CDR3, the DNA is TGCGCCAGCAGCCGGGGGCAGAATTACAATGAGCAGTTCTTC.